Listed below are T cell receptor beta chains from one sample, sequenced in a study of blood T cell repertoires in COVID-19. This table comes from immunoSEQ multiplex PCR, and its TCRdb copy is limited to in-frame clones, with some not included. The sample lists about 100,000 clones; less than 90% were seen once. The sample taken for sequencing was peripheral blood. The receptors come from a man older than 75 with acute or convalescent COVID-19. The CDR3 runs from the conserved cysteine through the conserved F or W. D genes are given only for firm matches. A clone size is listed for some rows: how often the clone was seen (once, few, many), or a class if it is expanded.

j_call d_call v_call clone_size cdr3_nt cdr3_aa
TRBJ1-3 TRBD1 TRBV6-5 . TGTGCCAGCAGGCGACAGGGCTCTCCTGGAAACACCATATATTTT CASRRQGSPGNTIYF
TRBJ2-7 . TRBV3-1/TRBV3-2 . TGTGCCAGCAGCGGTTTAGCGTACTCCTACGAGCAGTACTTC CASSGLAYSYEQYF
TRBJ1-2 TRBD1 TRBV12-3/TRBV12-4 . TGTGCCTCTCAGGGGGCTCGGTATGGCTACACCTTC CASQGARYGYTF
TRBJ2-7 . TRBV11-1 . TGTGCCAGCAGCACCCGACAGTTCCCAGGGTACGAGCAGTACTTC CASSTRQFPGYEQYF
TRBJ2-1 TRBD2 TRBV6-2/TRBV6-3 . TGTGCCAGCAGTTACAATATTGGGGGACTAGCGGGAAAGAGCTCCTACAATGAGCAGTTCTTC CASSYNIGGLAGKSSYNEQFF
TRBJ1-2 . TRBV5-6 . TGTGCCAGCAGCTTGGACTATAGCCTGAGCTCAGAAGGCTACACCTTC CASSLDYSLSSEGYTF
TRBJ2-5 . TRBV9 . TGTGCCAGCAGCGTAACCCCCGGGGAGCAAGAGACCCAGTACTTC CASSVTPGEQETQYF
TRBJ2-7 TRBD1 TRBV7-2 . TGTGCCAGCAGCTTAATGAGGGGGCTTGACTACGAGCAGTACTTC CASSLMRGLDYEQYF
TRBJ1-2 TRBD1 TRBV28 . TGTGCCAGCAGGAGACAGGGACTTAACTATGGCTACACCTTC CASRRQGLNYGYTF
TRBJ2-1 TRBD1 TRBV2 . TGTGCCAGCAGAAAGGACAGGTTTGACAATGAGCAGTTCTTC CASRKDRFDNEQFF
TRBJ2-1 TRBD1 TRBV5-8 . TGTGCCAGCAGCTTGCCGGGACAGGGACTCTATGAGCAGTTCTTC CASSLPGQGLYEQFF
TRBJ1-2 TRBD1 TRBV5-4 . TGTGCCAGCACCGGGACAGCATATGGCTACACCTTC CASTGTAYGYTF
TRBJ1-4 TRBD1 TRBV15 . TGTGCCACCAGCCGCACAGGGGGTTCGGGTCGGTTGCTGTTTTTT CATSRTGGSGRLLFF
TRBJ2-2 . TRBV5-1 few TGCGCCAGCAGCTTGGGCGGGATCACCGGGGAGCTGTTTTTT CASSLGGITGELFF
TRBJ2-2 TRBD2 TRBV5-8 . TGTGCCAGCAGCTCTACAAAGCGACTAGCGGGAGGAGGGACCGGGGAGCTGTTTTTT CASSSTKRLAGGGTGELFF
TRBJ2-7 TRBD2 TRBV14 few TGTGCCAGCAGCCAGTTCCCTAGCGGGCCTTCCTACGAGCAGTACTTC CASSQFPSGPSYEQYF
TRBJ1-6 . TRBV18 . TGTGCCAGCTCACCGTCGCAGGGAACTAATAATTCACCCCTCCACTTT CASSPSQGTNNSPLHF
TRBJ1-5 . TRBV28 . TGTGCCAGCAGTTTAGCGGGAGGCTATCAGCCCCAGCATTTT CASSLAGGYQPQHF
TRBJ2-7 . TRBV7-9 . TGTGCCAGCAGCTTGACGGGGTACGAGCAGTACTTC CASSLTGYEQYF
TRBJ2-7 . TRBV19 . TGTGCCAGTAGGATGGGGGCTAGCGGCTCCTACGAGCAGTACTTC CASRMGASGSYEQYF
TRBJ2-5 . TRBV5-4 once TGTGCCAGCAGTCCGGGGTTACAAGAGACCCAGTACTTC CASSPGLQETQYF
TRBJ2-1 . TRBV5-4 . TGTGCCAGCAGCGTGAGTCCCAATGAGCAGTTCTTC CASSVSPNEQFF
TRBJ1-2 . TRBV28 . TGTGCCAGCAGACCCCCGGGGGGGCTTAACTATGGCTACACCTTC CASRPPGGLNYGYTF
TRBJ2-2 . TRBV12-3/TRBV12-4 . TGTGCCAGCAGTTTCTCCCGGGGCGGGGAGCTGTTTTTT CASSFSRGGELFF
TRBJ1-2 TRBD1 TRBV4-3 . TGCGCCAGCAGCCTAGACAGGGAACTTACCGGCTACACCTTC CASSLDRELTGYTF
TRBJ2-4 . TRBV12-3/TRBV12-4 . TGTGCCAGCACCCTAGGAGGGGCAGACATTCAGTACTTC CASTLGGADIQYF
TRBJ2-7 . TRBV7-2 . TGTGCCAGCAGCTTACGAGCGGGTGGGGCCTACGAGCAGTACTTC CASSLRAGGAYEQYF
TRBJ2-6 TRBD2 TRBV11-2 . TGTGCCAGCAGCTTAGAACGGGGAGGGGCTGGGGCCAACGTCCTGACTTTC CASSLERGGAGANVLTF
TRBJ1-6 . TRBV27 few TGTGCCAGCAGTCTGGCGGCAAGATTATCACCCCTCCACTTT CASSLAARLSPLHF
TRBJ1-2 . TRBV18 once TGTGCCAGCTCACCGTATTCAGGGATGGGCTACACCTTC CASSPYSGMGYTF
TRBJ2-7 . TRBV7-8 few TGTGCCAGCACCCCCATCGACAGCTCCTACGAGCAGTACTTC CASTPIDSSYEQYF
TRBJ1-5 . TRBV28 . TGTGCCAGCACCACCGCTAAGGCTGTGGGGGGACATCAGCCCCAGCATTTT CASTTAKAVGGHQPQHF